The sequence of this T cell receptor (beta chain) was determined in a study of CD8 T cells in ankylosing spondylitis. Broader study findings: Previously reported in reactive arthritis synovial fluid and blood were some of the motif variants.

TCRdb fed the 5' RACE reads into MiXCR, producing one record per CDR3 protein. The sample consists of 250,000 or so distinct CDR3 sequences, approximately 12% of them appearing once. This clonotype appeared a single time. Antigen unknown. V lost 4 bases, J lost 1 base, and 8 bases lay in between. Germline CDR1 reads SGHVS; CDR2 reads FQNEAQ. This CDR3 is 13 amino acids long. This clonotype was sampled from a male donor with ankylosing spondylitis or in good health (not recorded which). The material sequenced was blood, either unsorted or a sorted T cell fraction (not recorded which). This chain connects TRBV7-8 to TRBJ2-7; D call uncertain. As DNA, the CDR3 is TGTGCCAGCAGCTCGGTACAGTCCTACGAGCAGTACTTC. Protein: CASSSVQSYEQYF.